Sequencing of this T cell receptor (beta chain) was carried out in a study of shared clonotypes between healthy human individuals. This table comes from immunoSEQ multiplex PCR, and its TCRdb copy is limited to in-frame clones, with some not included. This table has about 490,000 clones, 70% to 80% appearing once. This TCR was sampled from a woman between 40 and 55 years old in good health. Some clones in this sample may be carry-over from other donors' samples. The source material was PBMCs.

The CDR3 DNA reads TGTGCCAGCAGCTTAGATCTGGGTAACGAGCAGTACTTC. Its translation is CASSLDLGNEQYF. The rearrangement links TRBV11-2 to TRBJ2-7, with unresolved D. V lost 0 bases, J lost 5 bases, and 8 bases lay in between. The CDR3 contains 13 residues. Germline V gene lookup returns CDR1 SGHAT and CDR2 FQNNGV.